A selection of T cell receptor beta chains follows, all from one sample in a study of T cell responses to AZD1222 COVID-19 vaccine. The protocol was immunoSEQ multiplex PCR, while the TCRdb copy is restricted to in-frame clones and leaves out a portion. The profile shows over 85,000 clones, approximately 90% of them singletons. Sequences were derived from peripheral blood, sampled on day 0 of AZD1222 vaccination. These receptors came from an adult in good health. CDR3s include the opening cysteine and the closing phenylalanine or tryptophan. The D gene is left open where the match is weak. Only part of the rows carry a size: once, few, many, or a class if the clone is expanded.

cdr3_nt: TGTGCCAGCCTTCACGGACTCTATGGCTACACCTTC; cdr3_aa: CASLHGLYGYTF; v_call: TRBV12-3/TRBV12-4; d_call: .; j_call: TRBJ1-2; cdr3_length: 12; clone_size: .
cdr3_nt: TGTGCCAGCAGCGCCCGACCGGGGGTCAATGAGCAGTTCTTC; cdr3_aa: CASSARPGVNEQFF; v_call: TRBV9; d_call: .; j_call: TRBJ2-1; cdr3_length: 14; clone_size: once
cdr3_nt: TGTGCCACCTCCCAAAGGGACACTGAAGCTTTCTTT; cdr3_aa: CATSQRDTEAFF; v_call: TRBV28; d_call: .; j_call: TRBJ1-1; cdr3_length: 12; clone_size: .
cdr3_nt: TGTGCCAGCAGCCCCCGACAGGGGGCTGGGGAACTGTTTTTT; cdr3_aa: CASSPRQGAGELFF; v_call: TRBV7-3; d_call: TRBD1; j_call: TRBJ2-2; cdr3_length: 14; clone_size: once
cdr3_nt: TGTGCCAGCAGCCAAGAAATGGGCCTCCAAGGGGACGGACTCTCGGCTTTCTTT; cdr3_aa: CASSQEMGLQGDGLSAFF; v_call: TRBV4-2; d_call: .; j_call: TRBJ1-1; cdr3_length: 18; clone_size: .
cdr3_nt: TGTGCCAGCAGCCTGCGGACGGATAATTCACCCCTCCACTTT; cdr3_aa: CASSLRTDNSPLHF; v_call: TRBV7-2; d_call: .; j_call: TRBJ1-6; cdr3_length: 14; clone_size: .
cdr3_nt: TGTGCCAGCAGACAGAGCTCTGGAAACACCATATATTTT; cdr3_aa: CASRQSSGNTIYF; v_call: TRBV6-5; d_call: .; j_call: TRBJ1-3; cdr3_length: 13; clone_size: .
cdr3_nt: TGTGCCAGTAGACCCGGGACGGAAATTAACTATGGCTACACCTTC; cdr3_aa: CASRPGTEINYGYTF; v_call: TRBV19; d_call: .; j_call: TRBJ1-2; cdr3_length: 15; clone_size: few
cdr3_nt: TGTGCCTGGAGTGTAGGGCTAGCGGGAGTCTCCGAGCAGTACTTC; cdr3_aa: CAWSVGLAGVSEQYF; v_call: TRBV30; d_call: TRBD2; j_call: TRBJ2-7; cdr3_length: 15; clone_size: .
cdr3_nt: TGTGCCGCCCTTTGGGGATCGAACACTGAAGCTTTCTTT; cdr3_aa: CAALWGSNTEAFF; v_call: TRBV6-5; d_call: .; j_call: TRBJ1-1; cdr3_length: 13; clone_size: once
cdr3_nt: TGTGCCAGCTCACCTTCCCCCGGGACTAGCGGGAGTCGGGGACAGTTCTTC; cdr3_aa: CASSPSPGTSGSRGQFF; v_call: TRBV18; d_call: TRBD2; j_call: TRBJ2-1; cdr3_length: 17; clone_size: .
cdr3_nt: TGTGCCAGCAGTCCGCAGGGGGCACACCAGCATTTT; cdr3_aa: CASSPQGAHQHF; v_call: TRBV6-2/TRBV6-3; d_call: TRBD1; j_call: TRBJ1-5; cdr3_length: 12; clone_size: .
cdr3_nt: TGTGCCAGCAGCTTGTATACTGGAAACACCATATATTTT; cdr3_aa: CASSLYTGNTIYF; v_call: TRBV5-5; d_call: .; j_call: TRBJ1-3; cdr3_length: 13; clone_size: .
cdr3_nt: TGTGCCAGCAGCTTAGACGGACAGCTTCCTTCAGATACGCAGTATTTT; cdr3_aa: CASSLDGQLPSDTQYF; v_call: TRBV7-2; d_call: .; j_call: TRBJ2-3; cdr3_length: 16; clone_size: .
cdr3_nt: TGTGCCAGCAGCACACACGGGACGGGGAACACTGAAGCTTTCTTT; cdr3_aa: CASSTHGTGNTEAFF; v_call: TRBV28; d_call: .; j_call: TRBJ1-1; cdr3_length: 15; clone_size: .
cdr3_nt: TGTGCCAGCAGCTGGGAATCGGGGGCCCCCGTAAATGAGCAGTTCTTC; cdr3_aa: CASSWESGAPVNEQFF; v_call: TRBV11-3; d_call: .; j_call: TRBJ2-1; cdr3_length: 16; clone_size: .
cdr3_nt: TGTGCCTGGAGTCGGAGGGAAACTAACACTGAAGCTTTCTTT; cdr3_aa: CAWSRRETNTEAFF; v_call: TRBV30; d_call: .; j_call: TRBJ1-1; cdr3_length: 14; clone_size: .
cdr3_nt: TGTGCCAGCAGTTTCAGGGCCCGTACAGGGAACACTGAAGCTTTCTTT; cdr3_aa: CASSFRARTGNTEAFF; v_call: TRBV28; d_call: .; j_call: TRBJ1-1; cdr3_length: 16; clone_size: .
cdr3_nt: TGTGCCAGCAGCGTCACAGCGGCTTTCCAAGAGACCCAGTACTTC; cdr3_aa: CASSVTAAFQETQYF; v_call: TRBV9; d_call: .; j_call: TRBJ2-5; cdr3_length: 15; clone_size: .
cdr3_nt: TGTGCCAGCAGTTTGCCAGGAATTAATGAAAAACTGTTTTTT; cdr3_aa: CASSLPGINEKLFF; v_call: TRBV28; d_call: .; j_call: TRBJ1-4; cdr3_length: 14; clone_size: .
cdr3_nt: TGTGCCAGCTCACCATACGGTGGGACAGGGACTGGAAACACCATATATTTT; cdr3_aa: CASSPYGGTGTGNTIYF; v_call: TRBV18; d_call: TRBD1; j_call: TRBJ1-3; cdr3_length: 17; clone_size: .
cdr3_nt: TGTGCCAGCAGTAAACAGGGAGACTATGGCTACACCTTC; cdr3_aa: CASSKQGDYGYTF; v_call: TRBV27; d_call: .; j_call: TRBJ1-2; cdr3_length: 13; clone_size: .
cdr3_nt: TGTGCCAGCAGCCAAGTACACAGGGAGTCCGGCGCTTTCTTT; cdr3_aa: CASSQVHRESGAFF; v_call: TRBV4-2; d_call: .; j_call: TRBJ1-1; cdr3_length: 14; clone_size: .
cdr3_nt: TGTGCCAGCTCTCCCCGTACCGGTGGAAACACCATATATTTT; cdr3_aa: CASSPRTGGNTIYF; v_call: TRBV2; d_call: .; j_call: TRBJ1-3; cdr3_length: 14; clone_size: .
cdr3_nt: TGTGCCAGCAGCTTAGGGGGTCGAGTGGGCAAGAACAATGAGCAGTTCTTC; cdr3_aa: CASSLGGRVGKNNEQFF; v_call: TRBV7-8; d_call: .; j_call: TRBJ2-1; cdr3_length: 17; clone_size: .
cdr3_nt: TGTGCCAGCAGCGACAGGGTGAGAGAGACAGATACGCAGTATTTT; cdr3_aa: CASSDRVRETDTQYF; v_call: TRBV7-9; d_call: TRBD1; j_call: TRBJ2-3; cdr3_length: 15; clone_size: .
cdr3_nt: TGTGCCAGCAGCGCTGACATCATAGGGGAGCTGTTTTTT; cdr3_aa: CASSADIIGELFF; v_call: TRBV2; d_call: .; j_call: TRBJ2-2; cdr3_length: 13; clone_size: .
cdr3_nt: TGTGCCAGCAGTACCGCTAAGGTGGGGGCCAACGTCCTGACTTTC; cdr3_aa: CASSTAKVGANVLTF; v_call: TRBV28; d_call: .; j_call: TRBJ2-6; cdr3_length: 15; clone_size: .
cdr3_nt: TGTGCCAGCAGCTTAGTTTACACCTCGAACACTGAAGCTTTCTTT; cdr3_aa: CASSLVYTSNTEAFF; v_call: TRBV7-8; d_call: .; j_call: TRBJ1-1; cdr3_length: 15; clone_size: .
cdr3_nt: TGCGCCAGCAGCTTGGCTTCTAGCGGGAACTACAATGAGCAGTTCTTC; cdr3_aa: CASSLASSGNYNEQFF; v_call: TRBV5-1; d_call: TRBD2; j_call: TRBJ2-1; cdr3_length: 16; clone_size: .
cdr3_nt: TGTGCCAGCTCACCGGGGGTATTGGAGACCCAGTACTTC; cdr3_aa: CASSPGVLETQYF; v_call: TRBV18; d_call: .; j_call: TRBJ2-5; cdr3_length: 13; clone_size: .
cdr3_nt: TGTGCCAGCAGCGTCGACAGGGCTCGGCGGGACTTC; cdr3_aa: CASSVDRARRDF; v_call: TRBV7-3; d_call: TRBD1; j_call: TRBJ2-4; cdr3_length: 12; clone_size: .
cdr3_nt: TGTGCCACACGTGGGGCTGGGGCCAACGTCCTGACTTTC; cdr3_aa: CATRGAGANVLTF; v_call: TRBV6-6; d_call: .; j_call: TRBJ2-6; cdr3_length: 13; clone_size: once
cdr3_nt: TGTGCCACCAGGGGACCGGGACACTCCACCGGGGAGCTGTTTTTT; cdr3_aa: CATRGPGHSTGELFF; v_call: TRBV24-1; d_call: .; j_call: TRBJ2-2; cdr3_length: 15; clone_size: .
cdr3_nt: TGCGCCAGCAGCTCCGGACTGGGGACAGGGGTCGGTGAGCAGTTCTTC; cdr3_aa: CASSSGLGTGVGEQFF; v_call: TRBV5-1; d_call: TRBD1; j_call: TRBJ2-1; cdr3_length: 16; clone_size: few
cdr3_nt: TGTGCCAGCAGTGGGACAAGCCGGGGCACTGAAGCTTTCTTT; cdr3_aa: CASSGTSRGTEAFF; v_call: TRBV9; d_call: .; j_call: TRBJ1-1; cdr3_length: 14; clone_size: .
cdr3_nt: TGTGCCAGCACGCCGGGACTAGCGGTTTACAATGAGCAGTTCTTC; cdr3_aa: CASTPGLAVYNEQFF; v_call: TRBV9; d_call: TRBD2; j_call: TRBJ2-1; cdr3_length: 15; clone_size: .
cdr3_nt: TGTGCCAGCAGCCAAGTCACCCAAGGACACCCTAATGAAAAACTGTTTTTT; cdr3_aa: CASSQVTQGHPNEKLFF; v_call: TRBV14; d_call: .; j_call: TRBJ1-4; cdr3_length: 17; clone_size: .
cdr3_nt: TGTGCCAGTAGTATGGACGGGCGGGGGGGAGCAGAGACCCAGTACTTC; cdr3_aa: CASSMDGRGGAETQYF; v_call: TRBV19; d_call: TRBD2; j_call: TRBJ2-5; cdr3_length: 16; clone_size: .
cdr3_nt: TGTGCCAGCAGCTACGGGGGGGCCGGCACAGATACGCAGTATTTT; cdr3_aa: CASSYGGAGTDTQYF; v_call: TRBV13; d_call: TRBD2; j_call: TRBJ2-3; cdr3_length: 15; clone_size: .
cdr3_nt: TGTGCCAGAACTCACCCCGATCAGCCCCAGCATTTT; cdr3_aa: CARTHPDQPQHF; v_call: TRBV5-3; d_call: .; j_call: TRBJ1-5; cdr3_length: 12; clone_size: once